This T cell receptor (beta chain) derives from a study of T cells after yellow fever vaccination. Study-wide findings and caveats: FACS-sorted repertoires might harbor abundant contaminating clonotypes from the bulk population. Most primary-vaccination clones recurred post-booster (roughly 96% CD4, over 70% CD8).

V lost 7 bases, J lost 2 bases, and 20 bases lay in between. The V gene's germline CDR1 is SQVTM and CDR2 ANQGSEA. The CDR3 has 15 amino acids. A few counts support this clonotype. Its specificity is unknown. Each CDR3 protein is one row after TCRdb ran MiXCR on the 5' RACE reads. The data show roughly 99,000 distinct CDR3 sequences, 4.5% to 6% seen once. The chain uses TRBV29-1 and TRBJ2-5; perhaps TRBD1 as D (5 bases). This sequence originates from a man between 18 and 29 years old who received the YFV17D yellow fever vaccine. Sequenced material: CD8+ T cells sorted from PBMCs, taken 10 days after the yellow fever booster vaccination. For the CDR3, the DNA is TGCAGCGCTCGACCCAGGGAATTGGGGCAAGAGACCCAGTACTTC. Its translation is CSARPRELGQETQYF.